This T cell receptor beta chain was sequenced in a study of shared T cell receptors in the human thymus. The CDR3 extends over 18 amino acids. J lost 0 bases, V lost 4 bases, and 14 bases had no gene match. Germline V lookup: CDR1 MDHEN, CDR2 SYDVKM. TCRdb's table, derived via immunoSEQ multiplex PCR, lists solely in-frame clones and lacks some. The data show over 650,000 clones, around 87% seen once. These data are also associated with another study on human thymus T cells.

Sequenced material: thymocytes. This receptor was obtained from a boy less than two years old with a congenital heart defect. V gene TRBV28 combines with J gene TRBJ1-1; 7 positions agree with TRBD1. This chain's CDR3 is CASSSLQTGQQMNTEAFF. CDR3 coding DNA: TGTGCCAGCAGTTCCCTGCAGACGGGACAGCAAATGAACACTGAAGCTTTCTTT.